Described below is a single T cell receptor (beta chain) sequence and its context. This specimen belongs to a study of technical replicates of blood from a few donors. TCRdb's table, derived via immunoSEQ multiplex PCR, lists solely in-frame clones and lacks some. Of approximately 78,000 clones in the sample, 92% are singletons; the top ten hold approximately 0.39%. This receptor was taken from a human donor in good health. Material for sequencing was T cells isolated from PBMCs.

The CDR3 reads CASSLRANTEAFF. CDR3 DNA: TGTGCCAGCAGCTTGCGGGCAAACACTGAAGCTTTCTTT. The gene calls are TRBV7-2 and TRBJ1-1; D ambiguous. V lost 3 bases and J lost 2, with 7 bases in between. The CDR3 runs 13 residues. Germline-derived CDR1 and CDR2 are SGHTA and FQGNSA.